The clone carrying this T cell receptor beta chain came up once. V was trimmed by 0 bases and J by 12 bases, leaving 9 bases between them. The germline V gene encodes CDR1 SQVTM and CDR2 ANQGSEA. This CDR3 is 11 amino acids long. The data are from a study of blood T cell repertoires in COVID-19. Overall study context: Some COVID-19 samples were acute and others convalescent; all came from the United States, Italy and Spain. PBMCs, B-cell-depleted T cells, or T cells were the source of the cDNA or gDNA that made up the material.

Profiled with immunoSEQ multiplex PCR; TCRdb holds only in-frame clones, not every one. The sample shows some 200,000 clones, approximately 90% of them seen only once. Sequencing was carried out using peripheral blood. The V call is TRBV29-1, the J call TRBJ2-1, with D unclear. The sequence was collected from a man older than 75 with acute or convalescent COVID-19. This CDR3 reads CSVEDLLRQFF. DNA for the CDR3: TGCAGCGTTGAAGACCTTCTTAGGCAGTTCTTC.